The next 8 T cell receptor beta chains were all read from a single sample in a study of technical replicates of blood from a few donors. Generated by immunoSEQ multiplex PCR, the TCRdb table keeps only in-frame clones and is missing some. In the table there are about 59,000 clones, roughly 89% of which are singletons. The sequencing sample was made of PBMCs. The receptors were sampled from a human donor in good health. Some clones in this sample may be carry-over from other donors' samples.

The chain couples TRBV13 to TRBJ2-1; 9 bases align to TRBD1. CDR1 is PRHDT and CDR2 is FYEKMQ in the germline V gene (reference sequence). The CDR3 runs to 17 residues. The trim removed 5 bases at V and 5 bases at J, leaving 13 bases unmatched. The CDR3 sequence: CASSTGQGPFFDNEQFF. The CDR3, as DNA: TGTGCCAGCAGCACAGGACAGGGGCCGTTCTTCGACAATGAGCAGTTCTTC. The variable domain in full, completed from reference TRBV13 and TRBJ2-1, reads AAGVIQSPRHLIKEKRETATLKCYPIPRHDTVYWYQQGPGQDPQFLISFYEKMQSDKGSIPDRFSAQQFSDYHSELNMSSLELGDSALYFCASSTGQGPFFDNEQFFGPGTRLTVL.

This clone has more than one count but fewer than ten. The CDR3 loop reads CASLDGTLSTDTQYF. The CDR3 DNA sequence: TGTGCCAGCCTGGACGGGACACTTAGCACAGATACGCAGTATTTT. J is TRBJ2-3 and V is TRBV5-6; tentatively, D is TRBD1 (6 bases). CDR3 length: 15 amino acids. Germline-derived CDR1 and CDR2 are SGHDT and YYEEEE. V lost 7 bases and J lost 0, with 15 bases in between. Full variable domain (rest looked up from reference TRBV5-6 and TRBJ2-3): DAGVTQSPTHLIKTRGQQVTLRCSPKSGHDTVSWYQQALGQGPQFIFQYYEEEERQRGNFPDRFSGHQFPNYSSELNVNALLLGDSALYLCASLDGTLSTDTQYFGPGTRLTVL.

This clone was counted between two and nine times. The chain carries TRBV4-1 and TRBJ1-1; no definite D call. Germline V gives CDR1 MGHRA, CDR2 YSYEKL. The V gene lost 4 bases and the J gene lost 5 bases, with 11 bases spanning the gap. The CDR3 loop spans 13 amino acids. The CDR3 region is CASSRDLQTEAFF. The CDR3 DNA reads TGCGCCAGCAGCCGAGACTTACAGACTGAAGCTTTCTTT.

This chain uses TRBV2 with TRBJ2-1, with a weak D call TRBD1 (6 bases). The CDR3 contains 15 residues. The germline V and J ends were trimmed by 5 bases and 4 bases, with 15 bases remaining between them. The germline V gene encodes CDR1 SNHLY and CDR2 FYNNEI. CDR3 nucleotides: TGTGCCAGCAGTATCCGGGACACACTGTACAATGAGCAGTTCTTC. Translation gives CASSIRDTLYNEQFF.

The chain combines TRBV6-1 with TRBJ2-3; 8 bases are shared with TRBD2. Germline CDR1 and CDR2: MNHNS and SASEGT. The CDR3 has 14 amino acids. Trimming at V came to 6 bases and at J to 4 bases, leaving 6 bases not matched to a gene. The CDR3 DNA reads TGTGCCAGCAGGTCGAGCGGGAGACCAGATACGCAGTATTTT. Translated, it gives CASRSSGRPDTQYF.

V and J are TRBV6-1 and TRBJ2-1, with a tentative D call TRBD2 (6 bases). V lost 2 bases and J 3 bases, leaving 11 bases between the germline ends. This CDR3 has 15 amino acids. The V gene's germline CDR1 is MNHNS and CDR2 SASEGT. CDR3 DNA sequence: TGTGCCAGCAGTGAATCAGCCGGGAGCTACAATGAGCAGTTCTTC. Translating it yields CASSESAGSYNEQFF.

The chain employs TRBV9 and TRBJ2-3; 9 nucleotides agree with TRBD2. The germline gives CDR1 SGDLS, CDR2 YYNGEE. This CDR3 region has 16 residues. After removal of 3 bases from V and 2 bases from J, the junction contained 7 bases not matched to a gene. CDR3 sequence (DNA): TGTGCCAGCAGCGCCGTAGCGGGAGCTAACACAGATACGCAGTATTTT. Translating it yields CASSAVAGANTDTQYF.

J is TRBJ2-7 and V is TRBV5-6; 7 positions match TRBD1. V lost 1 base and J lost 3; bases outside the gene matches: 1. From germline, CDR1 is SGHDT and CDR2 YYEEEE. CDR3 length: 13 residues. The CDR3 DNA is TGTGCCAGCAGCTTGAACAGGGGCTACGAGCAGTACTTC. Translating gives CASSLNRGYEQYF.